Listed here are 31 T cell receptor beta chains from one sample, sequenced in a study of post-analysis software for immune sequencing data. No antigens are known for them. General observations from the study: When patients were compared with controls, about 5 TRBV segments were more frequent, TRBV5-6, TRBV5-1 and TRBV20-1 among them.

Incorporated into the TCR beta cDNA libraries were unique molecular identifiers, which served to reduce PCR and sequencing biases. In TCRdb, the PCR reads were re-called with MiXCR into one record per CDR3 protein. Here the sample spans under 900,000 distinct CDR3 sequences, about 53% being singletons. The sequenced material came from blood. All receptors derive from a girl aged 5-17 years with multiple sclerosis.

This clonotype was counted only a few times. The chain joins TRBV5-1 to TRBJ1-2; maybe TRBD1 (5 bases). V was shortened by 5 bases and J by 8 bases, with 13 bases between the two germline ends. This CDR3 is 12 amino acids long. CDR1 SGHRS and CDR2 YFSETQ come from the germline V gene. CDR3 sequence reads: CASRLQGDGYTF. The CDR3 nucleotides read TGCGCCAGCAGGCTTCAGGGAGACGGCTACACCTTC.

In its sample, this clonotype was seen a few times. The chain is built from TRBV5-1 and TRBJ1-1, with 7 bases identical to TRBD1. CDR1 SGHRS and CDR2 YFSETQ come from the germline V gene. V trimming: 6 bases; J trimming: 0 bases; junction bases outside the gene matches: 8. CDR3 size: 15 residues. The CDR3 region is CASKGGGGLNTEAFF. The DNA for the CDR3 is TGCGCCAGCAAAGGGGGAGGGGGCTTGAACACTGAAGCTTTCTTT.

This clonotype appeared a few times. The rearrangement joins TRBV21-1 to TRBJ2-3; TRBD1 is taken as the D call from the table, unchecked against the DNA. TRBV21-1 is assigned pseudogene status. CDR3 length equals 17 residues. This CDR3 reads CASSIGPPNSSTDTQYF. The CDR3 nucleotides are TGTGCCAGCAGCATTGGGCCCCCTAACTCCAGCACAGATACGCAGTATTTT.

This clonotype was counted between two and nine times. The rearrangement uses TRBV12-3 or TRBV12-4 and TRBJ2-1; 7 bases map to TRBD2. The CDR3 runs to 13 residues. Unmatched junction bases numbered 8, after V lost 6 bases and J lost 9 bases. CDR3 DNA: TGTGCCAGCAGCCCGGGCGGGAGTGGTGAGCAGTTCTTC. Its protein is CASSPGGSGEQFF.

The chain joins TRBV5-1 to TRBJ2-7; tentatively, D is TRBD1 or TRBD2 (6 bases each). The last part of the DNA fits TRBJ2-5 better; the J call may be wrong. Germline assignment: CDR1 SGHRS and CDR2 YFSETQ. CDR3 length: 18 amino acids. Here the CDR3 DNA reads TGCGCCAGCAGCTTGGAATATTCCGGGGGCGGAGTGGGAGAGACCCAGTACTTC. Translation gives CASSLEYSGGGVGETQYF.

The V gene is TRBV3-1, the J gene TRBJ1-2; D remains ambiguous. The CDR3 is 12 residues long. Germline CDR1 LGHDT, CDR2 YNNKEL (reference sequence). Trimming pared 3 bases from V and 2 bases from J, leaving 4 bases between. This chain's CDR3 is CASSHGNYGYTF. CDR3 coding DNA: TGTGCCAGCAGCCATGGGAACTATGGCTACACCTTC.

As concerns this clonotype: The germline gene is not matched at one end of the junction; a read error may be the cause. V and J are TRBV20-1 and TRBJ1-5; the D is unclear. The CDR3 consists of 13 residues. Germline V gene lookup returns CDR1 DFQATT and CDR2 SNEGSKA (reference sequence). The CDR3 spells CGAKVDSNQPQHF. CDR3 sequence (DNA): TGCGGTGCTAAAGTTGATAGCAATCAGCCCCAGCATTTT.

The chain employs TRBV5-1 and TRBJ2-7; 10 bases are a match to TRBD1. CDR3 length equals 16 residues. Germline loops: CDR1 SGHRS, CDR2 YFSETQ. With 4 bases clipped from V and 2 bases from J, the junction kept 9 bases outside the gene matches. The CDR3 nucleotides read TGCGCCAGCAGCATCTATCCGGGACAGGGGACCTACGAGCAGTACTTC. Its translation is CASSIYPGQGTYEQYF.

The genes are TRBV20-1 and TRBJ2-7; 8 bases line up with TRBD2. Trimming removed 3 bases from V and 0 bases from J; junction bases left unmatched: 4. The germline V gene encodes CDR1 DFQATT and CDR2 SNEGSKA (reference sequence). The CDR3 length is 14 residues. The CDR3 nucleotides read TGCAGTGCTAGGGTAGCGGGGAGCTCCTACGAGCAGTACTTC. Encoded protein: CSARVAGSSYEQYF.

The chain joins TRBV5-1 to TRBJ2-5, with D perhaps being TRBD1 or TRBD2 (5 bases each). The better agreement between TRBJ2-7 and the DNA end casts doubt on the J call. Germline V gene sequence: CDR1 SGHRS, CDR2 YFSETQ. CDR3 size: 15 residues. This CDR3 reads CASSLAGDLSYEQYF. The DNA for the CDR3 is TGCGCCAGCAGCTTGGCCGGGGACCTGAGCTACGAGCAGTACTTC.

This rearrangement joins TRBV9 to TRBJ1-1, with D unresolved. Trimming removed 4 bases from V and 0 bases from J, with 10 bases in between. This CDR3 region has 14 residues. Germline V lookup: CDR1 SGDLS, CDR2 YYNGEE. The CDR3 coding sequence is TGTGCCAGCAGCCCCTCGGGGTTGAACACTGAAGCTTTCTTT. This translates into CASSPSGLNTEAFF.

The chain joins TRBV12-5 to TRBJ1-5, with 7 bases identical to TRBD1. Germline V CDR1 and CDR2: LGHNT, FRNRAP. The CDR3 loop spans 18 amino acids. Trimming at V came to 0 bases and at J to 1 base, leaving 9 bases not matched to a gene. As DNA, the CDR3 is TGTGCTAGTGGTTTGGTACAAGTAGAACAGGGGAGCAATCAGCCCCAGCATTTT. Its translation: CASGLVQVEQGSNQPQHF.

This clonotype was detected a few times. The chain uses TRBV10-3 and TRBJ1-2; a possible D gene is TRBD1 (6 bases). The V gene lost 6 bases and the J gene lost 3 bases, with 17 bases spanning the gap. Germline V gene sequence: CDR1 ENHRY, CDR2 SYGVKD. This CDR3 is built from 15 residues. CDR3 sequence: CAISDRPPYHYGYTF. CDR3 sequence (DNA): TGTGCCATCAGCGACAGGCCCCCGTATCACTATGGCTACACCTTC.

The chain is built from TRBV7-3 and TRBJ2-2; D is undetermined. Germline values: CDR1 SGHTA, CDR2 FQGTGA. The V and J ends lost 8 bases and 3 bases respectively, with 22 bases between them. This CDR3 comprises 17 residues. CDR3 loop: CASQPPGRLKYTGELFF. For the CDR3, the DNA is TGTGCCAGCCAACCCCCCGGCCGACTGAAGTACACCGGGGAGCTGTTTTTT.

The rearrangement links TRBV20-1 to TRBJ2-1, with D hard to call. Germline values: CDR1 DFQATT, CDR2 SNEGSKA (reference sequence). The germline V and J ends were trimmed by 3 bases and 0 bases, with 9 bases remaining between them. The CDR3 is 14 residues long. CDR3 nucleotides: TGCAGTGCTAGGGCCCGGAGCTCCTACAATGAGCAGTTCTTC. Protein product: CSARARSSYNEQFF.

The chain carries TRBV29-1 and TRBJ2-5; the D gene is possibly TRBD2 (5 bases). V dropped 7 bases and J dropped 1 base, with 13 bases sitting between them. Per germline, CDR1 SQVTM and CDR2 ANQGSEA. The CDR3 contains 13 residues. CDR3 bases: TGCAGCGGGAGGCCTCCCCTCCAAGAGACCCAGTACTTC. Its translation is CSGRPPLQETQYF. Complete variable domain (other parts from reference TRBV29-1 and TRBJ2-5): SAVISQKPSRDICQRGTSLTIQCQVDSQVTMMFWYRQQPGQSLTLIATANQGSEATYESGFVIDKFPISRPNLTFSTLTVSNMSPEDSSIYLCSGRPPLQETQYFGPGTRLLVL.

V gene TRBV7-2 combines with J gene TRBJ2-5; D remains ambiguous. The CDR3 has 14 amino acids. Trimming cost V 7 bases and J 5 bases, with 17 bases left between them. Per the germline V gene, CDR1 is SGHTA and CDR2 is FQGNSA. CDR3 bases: TGTGCCAGCAAGCCCATTCAACGGGTTGAGACCCAGTACTTC. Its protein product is CASKPIQRVETQYF.

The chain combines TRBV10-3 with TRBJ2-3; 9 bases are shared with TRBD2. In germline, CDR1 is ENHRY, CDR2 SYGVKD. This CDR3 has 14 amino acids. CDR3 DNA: TGTGCGCTAGGGGCGGGAGGGCCCACAGATACGCAGTATTTT. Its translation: CALGAGGPTDTQYF.

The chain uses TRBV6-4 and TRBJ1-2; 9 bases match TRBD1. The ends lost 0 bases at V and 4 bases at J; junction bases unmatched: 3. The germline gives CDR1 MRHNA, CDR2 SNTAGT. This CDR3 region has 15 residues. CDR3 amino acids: CASSDSPGQGYGYTF. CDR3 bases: TGTGCCAGCAGTGACTCACCGGGACAGGGCTATGGCTACACCTTC.

In DNA, the CDR3 is TGCAGTGCTATAGAGGGGAGCTATGGCTACACCTTC. Translating gives CSAIEGSYGYTF. J is TRBJ1-2 and V is TRBV20-1; maybe TRBD1 (5 bases). The germline CDR1 and CDR2 sequences are DFQATT and SNEGSKA (reference sequence). This CDR3 is 12 amino acids long. V was trimmed by 4 bases and J by 4 bases, leaving 10 bases between them.

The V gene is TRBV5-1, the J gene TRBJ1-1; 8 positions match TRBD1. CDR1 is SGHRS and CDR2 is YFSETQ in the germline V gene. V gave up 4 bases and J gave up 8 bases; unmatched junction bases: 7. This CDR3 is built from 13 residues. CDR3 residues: CASSLDGQGEAFF. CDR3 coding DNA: TGCGCCAGCAGCCTGGATGGACAGGGAGAAGCTTTCTTT.

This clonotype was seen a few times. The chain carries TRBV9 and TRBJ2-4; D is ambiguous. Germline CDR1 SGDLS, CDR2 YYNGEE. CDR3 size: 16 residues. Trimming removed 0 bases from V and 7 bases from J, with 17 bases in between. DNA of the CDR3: TGTGCCAGCAGCGTAGGGCCGAAGGCTAGTAATAACATTCAGTACTTC. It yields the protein CASSVGPKASNNIQYF.

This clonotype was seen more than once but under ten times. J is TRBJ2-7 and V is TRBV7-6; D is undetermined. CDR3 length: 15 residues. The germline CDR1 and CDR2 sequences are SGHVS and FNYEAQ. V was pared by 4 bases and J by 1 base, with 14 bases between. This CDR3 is CASSSESGGSYEQYF. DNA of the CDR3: TGTGCCAGCAGCTCGGAGTCCGGTGGGTCCTACGAGCAGTACTTC.

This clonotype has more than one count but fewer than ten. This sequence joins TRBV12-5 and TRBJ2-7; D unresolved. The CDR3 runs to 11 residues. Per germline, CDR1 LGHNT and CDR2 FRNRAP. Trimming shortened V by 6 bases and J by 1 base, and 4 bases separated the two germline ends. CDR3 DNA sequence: TGTGCTAGTGGGGGGTCCTACGAGCAGTACTTC. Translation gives CASGGSYEQYF.

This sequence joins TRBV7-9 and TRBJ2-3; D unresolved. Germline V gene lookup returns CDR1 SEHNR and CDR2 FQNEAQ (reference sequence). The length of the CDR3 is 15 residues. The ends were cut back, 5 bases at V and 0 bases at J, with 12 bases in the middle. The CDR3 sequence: CASSLILSSTDTQYF. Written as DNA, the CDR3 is TGTGCCAGCAGCCTAATCCTATCTAGCACAGATACGCAGTATTTT.

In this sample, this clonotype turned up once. In DNA form, the CDR3 reads TGTGCCAGCAGCTTGCGGGGACTGACGAACACCGGGGAGCTGTTTTTT. It yields the protein CASSLRGLTNTGELFF. The chain links TRBV5-6 to TRBJ2-2, with D tentatively TRBD2 (6 bases). In germline, CDR1 is SGHDT, CDR2 YYEEEE. This CDR3 comprises 16 residues. V lost 1 base to trimming and J lost 0 bases, with 10 bases between them.

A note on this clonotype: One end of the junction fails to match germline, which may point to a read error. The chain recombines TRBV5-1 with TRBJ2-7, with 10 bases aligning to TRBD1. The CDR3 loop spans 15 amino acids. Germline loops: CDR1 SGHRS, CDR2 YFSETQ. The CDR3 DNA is TGCGCCAGCGGCTTGGACAGGGGGGAGTACAATGAGCAGTACTTC. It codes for CASGLDRGEYNEQYF.

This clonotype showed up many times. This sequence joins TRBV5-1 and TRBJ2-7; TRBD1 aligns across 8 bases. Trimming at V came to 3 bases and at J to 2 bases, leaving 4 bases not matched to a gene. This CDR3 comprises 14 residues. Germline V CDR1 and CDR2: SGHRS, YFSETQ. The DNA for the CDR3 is TGCGCCAGCAGCTCCGGACAGGGACCCTACGAGCAGTACTTC. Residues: CASSSGQGPYEQYF.

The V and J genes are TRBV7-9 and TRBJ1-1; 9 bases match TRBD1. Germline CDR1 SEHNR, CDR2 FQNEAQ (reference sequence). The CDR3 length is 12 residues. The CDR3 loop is CGGGTGYPEAFF. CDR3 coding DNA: TGTGGAGGGGGGACAGGGTACCCTGAAGCTTTCTTT.

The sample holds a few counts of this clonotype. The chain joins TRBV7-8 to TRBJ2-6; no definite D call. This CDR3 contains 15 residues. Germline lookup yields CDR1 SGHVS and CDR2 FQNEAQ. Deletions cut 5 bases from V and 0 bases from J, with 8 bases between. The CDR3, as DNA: TGTGCCAGCAGCACAGCTGTCTCTGGGGCCAACGTCCTGACTTTC. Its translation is CASSTAVSGANVLTF.

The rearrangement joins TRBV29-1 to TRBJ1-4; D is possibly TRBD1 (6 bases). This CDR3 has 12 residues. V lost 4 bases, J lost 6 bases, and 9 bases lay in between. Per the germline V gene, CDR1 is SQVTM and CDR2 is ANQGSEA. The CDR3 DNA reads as TGCAGCGTTGTGGAGGGGGATGAAAAACTGTTTTTT. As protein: CSVVEGDEKLFF.